A single sample gave rise to the 16 T cell receptor beta chains below, sequenced in a study of blood T cell repertoires in COVID-19. Sequencing was performed with immunoSEQ multiplex PCR; in TCRdb, only in-frame clones are kept and a portion is missing. The table lists fewer than 300,000 clones, more than 85% of them singletons. Sample: peripheral blood. The origin of the receptors is a young adult with COVID-19, enrolled during active disease.

The chain uses TRBV25-1 and TRBJ1-5; D not certain. Trimming removed 7 bases from V and 4 bases from J, with 11 bases in between. Germline loops: CDR1 MGHDK, CDR2 SYGVNS. The CDR3 extends over 13 amino acids. In DNA, the CDR3 is TGTGCCAGCAAAGGTCTCGGGAATCAGCCCCAGCATTTT. As protein: CASKGLGNQPQHF.

As to this clone: This may come from a read error, since a much larger clone is one base off. The chain recombines TRBV19 with TRBJ1-1; a possible D gene is TRBD1 (6 bases). With 5 bases removed from V and 1 base from J, the gap between germline ends came to 8 bases. The CDR3 contains 13 residues. Germline V CDR1 and CDR2: LNHDA, SQIVND (reference sequence). CDR3 coding DNA: TGTGCCAGTAGTCCGACAGGGAACACTGAAGCTTTCTTT. It is translated as CASSPTGNTEAFF.

This chain joins TRBV7-5 and TRBJ2-1; no DNA check was done on the table's D call, TRBD2. TRBV7-5 is labeled a pseudogene. CDR3 length equals 15 residues. Written as DNA, the CDR3 is TGTGCCAGAAGGTATACTAGCGGAAGGAACAATGAGCAGTTCTTC. It specifies CARRYTSGRNNEQFF.

J is TRBJ2-7 and V is TRBV27, with D perhaps matching TRBD1 (5 bases). Germline V gene sequence: CDR1 MNHEY, CDR2 SMNVEV (reference sequence). V was clipped by 8 bases and J by 3 bases, with 17 bases between them. This CDR3 comprises 14 residues. CDR3 DNA sequence: TGTGCCAGCCGCGAGTTTGGGGCGCACTACGAGCAGTACTTC. Its translation is CASREFGAHYEQYF.

The chain is built from TRBV27 and TRBJ2-7; 13 bases are shared with TRBD2. Germline V gene data show CDR1 as MNHEY and CDR2 as SMNVEV (reference sequence). The CDR3 runs 16 residues. V shed 3 bases, J shed 2 bases, and the junction held 4 bases outside the gene matches. CDR3 protein: CASSFTTSGRAYEQYF. The DNA for the CDR3 is TGTGCCAGCAGTTTCACTACTAGCGGGAGGGCCTACGAGCAGTACTTC.

The V call is TRBV2, the J call TRBJ2-1; D may be TRBD2 (6 bases). Germline V CDR1 and CDR2: SNHLY, FYNNEI. The V end lost 6 bases, the J end lost 0 bases, and 12 bases lay between the germline ends. The CDR3 spans 15 residues. CDR3 protein: CASRTRSSSYNEQFF. The CDR3 bases are TGTGCCAGCAGGACTAGGTCTAGCTCCTACAATGAGCAGTTCTTC.

CDR3 loop: CASSVPTGETGELFF. The CDR3 coding sequence is TGTGCCAGCAGCGTACCAACAGGAGAGACCGGGGAGCTGTTTTTT. The rearrangement joins TRBV9 to TRBJ2-2, with D perhaps matching TRBD1 (5 bases). Germline V gene lookup returns CDR1 SGDLS and CDR2 YYNGEE. This CDR3 comprises 15 residues. V lost 1 base to trimming and J lost 5 bases, with 12 bases between them.

The chain recombines TRBV6-1 with TRBJ1-2, with D possibly TRBD1 on 5 matching bases. CDR3 length: 13 residues. The germline gives CDR1 MNHNS, CDR2 SASEGT. Trimming shortened V by 2 bases and J by 9 bases, and 13 bases separated the two germline ends. The CDR3, as DNA: TGTGCCAGCAGTGAACAGGGCAGTTGGAGCTACACCTTC. Its translation: CASSEQGSWSYTF.

This clone has just one count. The J gene is TRBJ1-2, the V gene TRBV5-1, with D unclear. This CDR3 comprises 15 residues. With 1 base removed from V and 0 bases from J, the gap between germline ends came to 10 bases. Germline CDR1 reads SGHRS; CDR2 reads YFSETQ. CDR3: CASSLITASNYGYTF. CDR3 DNA sequence: TGCGCCAGCAGCTTGATCACAGCCTCTAACTATGGCTACACCTTC.

The chain joins TRBV4-1 to TRBJ2-7, with 7 bases matching TRBD1. Germline CDR1 MGHRA, CDR2 YSYEKL. This CDR3 has 15 residues. Trimming removed 1 base from V and 3 bases from J; junction bases left unmatched: 6. CDR3 nucleotides: TGCGCCAGCAGCCAAGTACAGGGGTCCGGCTACGAGCAGTACTTC. As protein: CASSQVQGSGYEQYF.

This chain links TRBV5-5 with TRBJ2-5, with 9 bases that match TRBD2. Germline loops: CDR1 SGHKS, CDR2 YYEKEE (reference sequence). The CDR3 spans 17 residues. V shed 0 bases and J 1 base; nucleotides not matched to a gene: 7. CDR3 DNA sequence: TGTGCCAGCAGCTTGGCCCCGGCTAGCGGGGTCCAAGAGACCCAGTACTTC. Protein: CASSLAPASGVQETQYF.

This chain uses TRBV6-2 or TRBV6-3 with TRBJ2-3; 7 nucleotides match TRBD1. CDR1 is MNHEY and CDR2 is SVGEGT in the germline V gene. Trimming took 5 bases from V and 4 from J; bases not matched to a gene: 6. The CDR3 length is 14 residues. The CDR3 DNA is TGTGCCAGCAGTAGGGACAGAGGACCAGATACGCAGTATTTT. Translation: CASSRDRGPDTQYF.

Note on this clone: Other nucleotide sequences from this sample produce the same CDR3. The chain is built from TRBV28 and TRBJ1-5; D may be TRBD1 (5 bases). Germline-derived CDR1 and CDR2 are MDHEN and SYDVKM. Between the trimmed V and J ends, which lost 4 bases and 6 bases, there was a span of 13 bases. The CDR3 sequence is 14 residues long. The CDR3 nucleotides are TGTGCCAGCAGTTCCGGGCAGGGCTCTCAGCCCCAGCATTTT. Translation: CASSSGQGSQPQHF.

V usage is TRBV6-1 and J usage is TRBJ2-7; D possibly corresponds to TRBD1 (10 bases). The CDR3 is 19 residues long. Deletions cut 2 bases from V and 2 bases from J, with 25 bases between. Germline lookup yields CDR1 MNHNS and CDR2 SASEGT. The CDR3 region is CASSERDRGIVAGAYEQYF. CDR3 DNA sequence: TGTGCCAGCAGTGAACGGGACAGGGGAATCGTAGCGGGAGCCTACGAGCAGTACTTC.

This clone came up a few times. The genes are TRBV5-1 and TRBJ2-7; 9 bases align to TRBD1. CDR1 is SGHRS and CDR2 is YFSETQ in the germline V gene. After removal of 0 bases from V and 7 bases from J, the junction contained 8 bases not matched to a gene. There are 15 residues in the CDR3. CDR3 in DNA: TGCGCCAGCAGCTTGGCCCGGGACAGGGTTGAAGAGCAGTACTTC. Protein: CASSLARDRVEEQYF.

The J gene is TRBJ1-2, the V gene TRBV7-9; possible D gene TRBD1, 5 bases. This CDR3 comprises 15 residues. Germline V gene lookup returns CDR1 SEHNR and CDR2 FQNEAQ (reference sequence). V dropped 4 bases and J dropped 3 bases, with 15 bases sitting between them. The CDR3 coding sequence is TGTGCCAGCAGCTCCTATGGGGGGGAGGACTATGGCTACACCTTC. It yields the protein CASSSYGGEDYGYTF.